This TCR beta chain was profiled in a study of T cells after yellow fever vaccination. This clonotype occurred many times. Germline V CDR1 and CDR2: MNHNS, SASEGT. V lost 6 bases to trimming and J lost 7 bases, with 16 bases between them. The CDR3 covers 13 residues. It was through 5'RACE template switching that TCR cDNA was made, with a universal primer site and UMIs added. One entry per CDR3 protein, called by TCRdb with MiXCR from the 5' RACE reads. The repertoire holds hundreds of thousands of distinct CDR3 sequences, with approximately 13% as singletons. This receptor was identified in a man under 40 who received the YFV17D yellow fever vaccine. Sequencing used PBMCs, obtained on the day of the yellow fever booster vaccination. V is TRBV6-1 and J is TRBJ2-7, with D possibly matching TRBD1 (5 bases). In DNA form, the CDR3 reads TGTGCCAGCAGGTCTGGACACCCTTGGGAGCAGTACTTC. The encoded protein is CASRSGHPWEQYF.